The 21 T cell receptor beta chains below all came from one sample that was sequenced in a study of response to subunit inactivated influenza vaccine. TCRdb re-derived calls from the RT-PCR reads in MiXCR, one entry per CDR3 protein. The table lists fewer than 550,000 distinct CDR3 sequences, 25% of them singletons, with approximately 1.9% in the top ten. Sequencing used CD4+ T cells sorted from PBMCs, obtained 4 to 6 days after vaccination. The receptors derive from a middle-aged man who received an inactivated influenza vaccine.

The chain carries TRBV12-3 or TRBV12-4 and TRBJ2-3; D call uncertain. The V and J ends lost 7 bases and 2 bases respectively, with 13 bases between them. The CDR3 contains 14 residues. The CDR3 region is CASTSSGLTDTQYF. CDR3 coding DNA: TGTGCCAGCACCTCCTCGGGCCTCACAGATACGCAGTATTTT.

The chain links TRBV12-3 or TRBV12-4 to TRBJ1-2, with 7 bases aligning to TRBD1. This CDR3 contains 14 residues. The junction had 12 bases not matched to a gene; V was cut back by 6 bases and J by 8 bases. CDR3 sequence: CASRISGGKEGYTF. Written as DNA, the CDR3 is TGTGCCAGCAGAATCTCAGGGGGGAAGGAGGGCTACACCTTC.

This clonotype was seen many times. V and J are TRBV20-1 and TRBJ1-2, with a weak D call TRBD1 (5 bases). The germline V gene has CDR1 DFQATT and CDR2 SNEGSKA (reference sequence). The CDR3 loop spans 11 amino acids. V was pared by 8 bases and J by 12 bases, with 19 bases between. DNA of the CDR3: TGCAGTCCGAGACAGCCCTCTTATCACACCTTC. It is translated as CSPRQPSYHTF.

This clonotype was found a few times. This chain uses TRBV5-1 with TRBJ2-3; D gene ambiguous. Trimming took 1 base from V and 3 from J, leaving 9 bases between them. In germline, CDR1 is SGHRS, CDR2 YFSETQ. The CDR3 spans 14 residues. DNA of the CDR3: TGCGCCAGCAGCTTGTCTGAGAGGACAGATACGCAGTATTTT. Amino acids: CASSLSERTDTQYF.

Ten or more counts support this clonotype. In DNA form, the CDR3 reads TGCAGTGCTAGCCGGGGGCCCAATAATTCACCCCTCCACTTT. This encodes CSASRGPNNSPLHF. This rearrangement joins TRBV20-1 to TRBJ1-6; possible D gene TRBD1, 6 bases. Germline V gene data show CDR1 as DFQATT and CDR2 as SNEGSKA (reference sequence). The ends were cut back, 3 bases at V and 5 bases at J, with 11 bases in the middle. The length of the CDR3 is 14 residues.

The CDR3 DNA reads TGTGCCAGCAAACAGGGTCTAACCGGGGAGCTGTTTTTT. This sequence encodes CASKQGLTGELFF. The chain employs TRBV6-2 or TRBV6-3 and TRBJ2-2; weak D call: TRBD1 (6 bases). CDR1 and CDR2 from the germline V gene are MNHEY and SVGEGT. The CDR3 loop spans 13 amino acids. Trimming stripped 7 bases from V and 5 bases from J, with 11 bases between.

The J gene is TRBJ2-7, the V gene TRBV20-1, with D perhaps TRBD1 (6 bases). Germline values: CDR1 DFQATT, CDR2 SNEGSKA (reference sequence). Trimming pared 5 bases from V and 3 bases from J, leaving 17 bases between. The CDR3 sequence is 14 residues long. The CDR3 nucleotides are TGCAGTGCTGATGACAGGAGCTGGGGCTACGAGCAGTACTTC. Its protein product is CSADDRSWGYEQYF.

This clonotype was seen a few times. The CDR3 reads CASKRGESYEQYF. The DNA for the CDR3 is TGCGCCAGCAAGCGGGGGGAATCCTACGAGCAGTACTTC. The genes are TRBV5-1 and TRBJ2-7, with 9 bases aligning to TRBD2. Germline CDR1 is SGHRS and CDR2 is YFSETQ. After removal of 6 bases from V and 1 base from J, the junction contained 2 bases not matched to a gene. CDR3 size: 13 residues.

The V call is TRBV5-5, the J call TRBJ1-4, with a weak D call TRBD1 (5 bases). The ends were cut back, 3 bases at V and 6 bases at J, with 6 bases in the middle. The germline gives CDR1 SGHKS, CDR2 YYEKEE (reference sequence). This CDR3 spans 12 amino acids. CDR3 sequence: CASSWGDEKLFF. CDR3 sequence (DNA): TGTGCCAGCAGCTGGGGGGATGAAAAACTGTTTTTT.

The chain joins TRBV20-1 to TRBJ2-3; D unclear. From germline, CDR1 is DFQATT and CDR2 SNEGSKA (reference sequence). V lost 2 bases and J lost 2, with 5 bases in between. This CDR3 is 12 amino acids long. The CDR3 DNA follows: TGCAGTGCTAGACTTCTCACAGATACGCAGTATTTT. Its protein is CSARLLTDTQYF.

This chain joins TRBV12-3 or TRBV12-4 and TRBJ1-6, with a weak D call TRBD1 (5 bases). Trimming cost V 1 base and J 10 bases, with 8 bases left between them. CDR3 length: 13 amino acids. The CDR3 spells CASSLGKGSPLHF. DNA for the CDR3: TGTGCCAGCAGTTTAGGGAAGGGGTCACCCCTCCACTTT.

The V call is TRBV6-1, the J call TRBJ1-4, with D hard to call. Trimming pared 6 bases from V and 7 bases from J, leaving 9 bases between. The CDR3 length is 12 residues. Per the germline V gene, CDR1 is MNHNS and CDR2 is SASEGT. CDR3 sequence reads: CASSFEGEKLFF. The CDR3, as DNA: TGTGCCAGCAGCTTTGAGGGTGAAAAACTGTTTTTT.

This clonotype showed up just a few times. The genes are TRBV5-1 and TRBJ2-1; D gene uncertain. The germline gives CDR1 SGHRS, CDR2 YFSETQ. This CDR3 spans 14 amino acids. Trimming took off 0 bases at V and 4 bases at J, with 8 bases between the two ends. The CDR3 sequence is CASSLAEIYNEQFF. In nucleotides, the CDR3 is TGCGCCAGCAGCTTGGCCGAGATATACAATGAGCAGTTCTTC.

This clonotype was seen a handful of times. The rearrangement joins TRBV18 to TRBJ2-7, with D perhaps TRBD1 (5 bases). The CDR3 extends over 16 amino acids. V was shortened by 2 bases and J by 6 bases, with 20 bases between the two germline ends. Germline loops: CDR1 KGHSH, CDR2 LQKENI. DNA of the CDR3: TGTGCCAGCTCACCAGTTGTACGAACAGGTCGGGTCGAGCAGTACTTC. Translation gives CASSPVVRTGRVEQYF.

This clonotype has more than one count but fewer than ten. In DNA form, the CDR3 reads TGCAGCGTCGACCAGGGAATGCACCAGTTCTTC. Its protein is CSVDQGMHQFF. This rearrangement joins TRBV29-1 to TRBJ2-1, with D possibly TRBD1 on 5 matching bases. Germline values: CDR1 SQVTM, CDR2 ANQGSEA. The CDR3 runs 11 residues. Between the trimmed V and J ends, which lost 6 bases and 13 bases, there was a span of 16 bases.

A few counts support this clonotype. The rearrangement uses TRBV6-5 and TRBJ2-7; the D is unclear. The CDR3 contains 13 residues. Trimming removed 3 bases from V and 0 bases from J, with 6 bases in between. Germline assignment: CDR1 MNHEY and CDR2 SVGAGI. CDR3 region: CASSYDSSYEQYF. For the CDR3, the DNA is TGTGCCAGCAGTTATGATAGCTCCTACGAGCAGTACTTC.

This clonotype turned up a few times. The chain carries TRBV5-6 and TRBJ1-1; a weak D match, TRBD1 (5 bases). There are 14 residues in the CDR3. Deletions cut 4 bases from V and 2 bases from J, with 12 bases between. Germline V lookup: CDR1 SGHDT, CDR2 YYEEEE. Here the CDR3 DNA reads TGTGCCAGCAGCATGGGACGGGGAAACACTGAAGCTTTCTTT. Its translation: CASSMGRGNTEAFF. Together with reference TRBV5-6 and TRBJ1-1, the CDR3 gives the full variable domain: DAGVTQSPTHLIKTRGQQVTLRCSPKSGHDTVSWYQQALGQGPQFIFQYYEEEERQRGNFPDRFSGHQFPNYSSELNVNALLLGDSALYLCASSMGRGNTEAFFGQGTRLTVV.

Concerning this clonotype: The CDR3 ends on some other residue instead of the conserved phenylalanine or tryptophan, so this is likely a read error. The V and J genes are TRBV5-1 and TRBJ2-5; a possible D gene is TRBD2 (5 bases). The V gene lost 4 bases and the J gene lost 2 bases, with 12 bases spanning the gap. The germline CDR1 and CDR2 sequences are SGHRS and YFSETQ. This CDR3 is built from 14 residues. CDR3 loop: CASSLKTTQETQYL. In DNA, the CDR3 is TGCGCCAGCAGCCTTAAGACTACACAAGAGACCCAGTACCTC.

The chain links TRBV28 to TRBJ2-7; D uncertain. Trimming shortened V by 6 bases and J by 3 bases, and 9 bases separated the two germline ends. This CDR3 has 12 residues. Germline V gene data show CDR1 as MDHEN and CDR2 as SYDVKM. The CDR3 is CASRGRIYEQYF. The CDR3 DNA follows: TGTGCCAGCAGAGGAAGGATCTACGAGCAGTACTTC.

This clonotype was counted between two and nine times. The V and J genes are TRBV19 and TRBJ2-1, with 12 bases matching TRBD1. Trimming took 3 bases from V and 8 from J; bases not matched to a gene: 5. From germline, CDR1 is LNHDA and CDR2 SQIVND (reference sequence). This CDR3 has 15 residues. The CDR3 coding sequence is TGTGCCAGTAGTATCCGGGACAGGGGGCGAGATGAGCAGTTCTTC. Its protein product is CASSIRDRGRDEQFF. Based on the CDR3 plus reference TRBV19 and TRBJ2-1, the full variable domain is DGGITQSPKYLFRKEGQNVTLSCEQNLNHDAMYWYRQDPGQGLRLIYYSQIVNDFQKGDIAEGYSVSREKKESFPLTVTSAQKNPTAFYLCASSIRDRGRDEQFFGPGTRLTVL.

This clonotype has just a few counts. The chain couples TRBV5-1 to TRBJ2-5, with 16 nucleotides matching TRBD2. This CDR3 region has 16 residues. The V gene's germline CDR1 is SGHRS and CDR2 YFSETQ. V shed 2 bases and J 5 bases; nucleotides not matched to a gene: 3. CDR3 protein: CASSLGTSGRDETQYF. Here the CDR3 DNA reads TGCGCCAGCAGCTTAGGGACTAGCGGGAGGGATGAGACCCAGTACTTC. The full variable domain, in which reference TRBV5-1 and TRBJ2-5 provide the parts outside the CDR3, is KAGVTQTPRYLIKTRGQQVTLSCSPISGHRSVSWYQQTPGQGLQFLFEYFSETQRNKGNFPGRFSGRQFSNSRSEMNVSTLELGDSALYLCASSLGTSGRDETQYFGPGTRLLVL.